What follows are 10 T cell receptor beta chains derived from one specimen sequenced in a study of shared clonotypes between healthy human individuals. CD45RO-negative CD8 cells positively selected for CCR7 made up the naive population, which excluded terminally differentiated effector memory CD45RA+ cells. The repertoire was sequenced with immunoSEQ multiplex PCR; TCRdb's copy has only in-frame clones and lacks some. The sample includes roughly 1,800,000 clones, approximately 94% seen only once; the top ten take around 1%. The material sequenced was naive CD8+ T cells sorted from blood. These receptors originate from a man aged 18 to 29 in good health.

This clone has just one count. The rearrangement links TRBV7-9 to TRBJ2-1; 7 nucleotides agree with TRBD1. CDR1 and CDR2 from the germline V gene are SEHNR and FQNEAQ (reference sequence). The CDR3 consists of 13 residues. J lost 4 bases, V lost 10 bases, and 7 bases had no gene match. Here the CDR3 reads CATVRDSYNEQFF. CDR3 DNA sequence: TGTGCCACCGTTCGGGACAGTTACAATGAGCAGTTCTTC.

The rearrangement links TRBV5-3 to TRBJ2-5, with D unclear. TRBV5-3 is known as an ORF, though its function is uncertain. V shed 1 base and J shed 9 bases, with 13 bases lying between them. The CDR3 totals 13 residues. In nucleotides, the CDR3 is TGTGCCAGAAGCTTGAGGGCGCCAAGGGCCCAGTACTTC. It is translated as CARSLRAPRAQYF.

V is TRBV28 and J is TRBJ2-7; 11 bases agree with TRBD2. The length of the CDR3 is 14 residues. V was pared by 10 bases and J by 1 base, with 6 bases of the junction left unmatched. The germline V gene encodes CDR1 MDHEN and CDR2 SYDVKM. The CDR3 DNA sequence: TGTGCCATAAGTCTAGCGGGAGGATCCTACGAGCAGTACTTC. This gives the protein CAISLAGGSYEQYF.

The chain employs TRBV4-3 and TRBJ2-1, with TRBD2 matching 9 bases. V was clipped by 1 base and J by 3 bases; unmatched bases: 10. The CDR3 has 18 residues. Germline values: CDR1 LGHNA, CDR2 YSLEER. Here the CDR3 DNA reads TGCGCCAGCAGCCAAGTGTGGCCTAGCGGGAACCTCTACAATGAGCAGTTCTTC. Its translation is CASSQVWPSGNLYNEQFF.

V usage is TRBV5-1 and J usage is TRBJ2-3; 10 positions agree with TRBD2. With 2 bases clipped from V and 5 bases from J, the junction kept 5 bases outside the gene matches. This CDR3 contains 15 residues. Germline CDR1 is SGHRS and CDR2 is YFSETQ. As DNA, the CDR3 is TGCGCCAGCAGCTTCCTAGCGGGGGAGGGAGATACGCAGTATTTT. The encoded protein is CASSFLAGEGDTQYF.

The CDR3, as DNA: TGTGCCTGGGTAAGCGGGAGCTCCTACAATGAGCAGTTCTTC. It specifies CAWVSGSSYNEQFF. V gene TRBV30 combines with J gene TRBJ2-1, with 8 bases fitting TRBD2. The CDR3 extends over 14 amino acids. With 5 bases clipped from V and 0 bases from J, the junction kept 3 bases outside the gene matches. The V gene's germline CDR1 is GTSNPN and CDR2 SVGIG (reference sequence).

V and J are TRBV5-1 and TRBJ2-7; D perhaps matches TRBD1 (5 bases). Trimming took 5 bases from V and 3 from J, leaving 12 bases between them. The length of the CDR3 is 13 residues. CDR1 SGHRS and CDR2 YFSETQ come from the germline V gene. The CDR3 DNA follows: TGCGCCAGCAGAGAGGCAGGGAACTACGAGCAGTACTTC. Its translation: CASREAGNYEQYF.

The chain employs TRBV15 and TRBJ2-1; D not resolved. The CDR3 contains 14 residues. Germline V gives CDR1 LNHNV, CDR2 YYDKDF (reference sequence). The V and J ends lost 5 bases and 0 bases respectively, with 8 bases between them. The CDR3 DNA follows: TGTGCCACCAGCTTGCCAAGCTCCTACAATGAGCAGTTCTTC. Its translation is CATSLPSSYNEQFF. Variable domain in full (rest from reference TRBV15 and TRBJ2-1): DAMVIQNPRYQVTQFGKPVTLSCSQTLNHNVMYWYQQKSSQAPKLLFHYYDKDFNNEADTPDNFQSRRPNTSFCFLDIRSPGLGDTAMYLCATSLPSSYNEQFFGPGTRLTVL.

The genes are TRBV2 and TRBJ2-7; D may be TRBD2 (7 bases). The length of the CDR3 is 15 residues. The V end was cut by 0 bases, the J end by 3 bases, with 12 bases between. In germline, CDR1 is SNHLY, CDR2 FYNNEI. The CDR3 reads CASSEAGGGRYEQYF. CDR3 in DNA: TGTGCCAGCAGTGAAGCAGGGGGGGGTCGCTACGAGCAGTACTTC.

This chain connects TRBV4-1 to TRBJ1-1; unclear D gene. Trimming took 2 bases from V and 0 from J, leaving 10 bases between them. The CDR3 spans 15 residues. From germline, CDR1 is MGHRA and CDR2 YSYEKL. The CDR3 coding sequence is TGCGCCAGCAGCCAATACGAGGGAGTGAACACTGAAGCTTTCTTT. It encodes CASSQYEGVNTEAFF.